Presented here are 12 T cell receptor beta chains from one specimen sequenced in a study of shared clonotypes between healthy human individuals. The naive CD8 population came from CD45RO-negative cells selected for CCR7, without terminally differentiated effector memory CD45RA+ cells. Using immunoSEQ multiplex PCR, the repertoire was profiled, and TCRdb retains in-frame clones only, with some absent. The sample carries hundreds of thousands of clones, 90% to 97% recorded once. The sample taken for sequencing was naive CD8+ T cells sorted from blood. The receptors were sampled from a woman aged 30 to 39 in good health.

The rearrangement uses TRBV6-1 and TRBJ2-3; 9 positions agree with TRBD2. This CDR3 comprises 16 residues. V gave up 1 base and J gave up 1 base; unmatched junction bases: 3. CDR1 and CDR2 from the germline V gene are MNHNS and SASEGT. The CDR3 DNA sequence: TGTGCCAGCAGTGAAGTTATAGCGGGGGGCACAGATACGCAGTATTTT. Amino acid sequence: CASSEVIAGGTDTQYF.

This clone appeared a single time. The chain carries TRBV5-6 and TRBJ2-7; D gene uncertain. V lost 2 bases to trimming and J lost 4 bases, with 10 bases between them. CDR3 length equals 13 residues. Germline loops: CDR1 SGHDT, CDR2 YYEEEE. CDR3 sequence: CASSFMGTYEQYF. The DNA of the CDR3 is TGTGCCAGCAGCTTCATGGGTACTTACGAGCAGTACTTC.

V gene TRBV7-6 combines with J gene TRBJ2-7; the D is unclear. V was pared by 3 bases and J by 7 bases, with 13 bases between. Germline values: CDR1 SGHVS, CDR2 FNYEAQ. The CDR3 sequence is 13 residues long. The CDR3, as DNA: TGTGCCAGCAGCTTTCGGCTCGCTGAAGAGCAGTACTTC. This sequence encodes CASSFRLAEEQYF.

The DNA of the CDR3 is TGCGCCAGCAGCCAAGTTCATGGCAACAGGGGGCCTGAAAACATTCAGTACTTC. Its translation is CASSQVHGNRGPENIQYF. The rearrangement uses TRBV4-1 and TRBJ2-4; TRBD1 aligns across 9 bases. Trimming took 1 base from V and 5 from J; bases not matched to a gene: 12. This CDR3 has 18 residues. Germline V gene data show CDR1 as MGHRA and CDR2 as YSYEKL.

The rearrangement uses TRBV6-5 and TRBJ2-2; tentatively, D is TRBD1 or TRBD2 (5 bases each). The CDR3 sequence is 15 residues long. Germline-derived CDR1 and CDR2 are MNHEY and SVGAGI. With 0 bases removed from V and 9 bases from J, the gap between germline ends came to 14 bases. DNA of the CDR3: TGTGCCAGCAGTTACTCGATAAGTGGGGGTCGGGAGCTGTTTTTT. As protein: CASSYSISGGRELFF.

This clone has more than one count but fewer than ten. The sample carries other DNA sequences with the same CDR3. The V gene is TRBV27, the J gene TRBJ2-1; D is undetermined. Trimming removed 0 bases from V and 4 bases from J, with 4 bases in between. Germline V CDR1 and CDR2: MNHEY, SMNVEV (reference sequence). The CDR3 extends over 13 amino acids. The CDR3 bases are TGTGCCAGCAGTTTATCCAGGTACAATGAGCAGTTCTTC. Residues: CASSLSRYNEQFF.

This chain uses TRBV14 with TRBJ1-1; D perhaps matches TRBD1 (5 bases). V shed 3 bases and J shed 5 bases, with 13 bases lying between them. CDR3 length equals 14 residues. The germline V gene encodes CDR1 SGHDN and CDR2 FVKESK. The chain's CDR3 is CASSHGQAVTEAFF. CDR3 coding DNA: TGTGCCAGCAGCCACGGACAAGCGGTTACTGAAGCTTTCTTT.

This sequence joins TRBV7-8 and TRBJ2-7; 12 bases are shared with TRBD2. The CDR3 is 19 residues long. V lost 3 bases to trimming and J lost 3 bases; unmatched junction nucleotides: 15. Per germline, CDR1 SGHVS and CDR2 FQNEAQ. CDR3 sequence reads: CASSFDRPGLAGRGYEQYF. The CDR3 nucleotides read TGTGCCAGCAGCTTCGATCGACCGGGACTAGCGGGTAGGGGCTACGAGCAGTACTTC. The full variable domain, its missing parts supplied by reference TRBV7-8 and TRBJ2-7, is GAGVSQSPRYKVAKRGQDVALRCDPISGHVSLFWYQQALGQGPEFLTYFQNEAQLDKSGLPSDRFFAERPEGSVSTLKIQRTQQEDSAVYLCASSFDRPGLAGRGYEQYFGPGTRLTVT.

The V call is TRBV10-2, the J call TRBJ2-7, with 12 bases identical to TRBD2. V dropped 6 bases and J dropped 1; count of bases not matched to a gene: 10. Germline CDR1 WSHSY, CDR2 SAAADI. This CDR3 contains 17 residues. The CDR3 region is CASSLHGLAGPSYEQYF. The CDR3 DNA sequence: TGCGCCAGCAGCCTCCACGGACTAGCGGGGCCGTCCTACGAGCAGTACTTC.

This clone was seen more than once but under ten times. The chain combines TRBV4-1 with TRBJ2-2, with D tentatively TRBD2 (6 bases). CDR1 MGHRA and CDR2 YSYEKL come from the germline V gene. V dropped 0 bases and J dropped 5 bases, with 16 bases sitting between them. The CDR3 extends over 17 amino acids. CDR3 sequence reads: CASSQEVVGGRTGELFF. In DNA form, the CDR3 reads TGCGCCAGCAGCCAAGAGGTGGTAGGAGGGCGGACCGGGGAGCTGTTTTTT.

The chain carries TRBV27 and TRBJ2-7, with a weak D call TRBD2 (5 bases). From germline, CDR1 is MNHEY and CDR2 SMNVEV (reference sequence). This CDR3 spans 13 amino acids. V lost 6 bases and J lost 5, with 14 bases in between. Here the CDR3 reads CASRSSPGDEQYF. CDR3 DNA sequence: TGTGCCAGCAGGTCTAGCCCCGGGGACGAGCAGTACTTC.

The V and J genes are TRBV6-5 and TRBJ1-2; D is perhaps TRBD1 (6 bases). The V gene's germline CDR1 is MNHEY and CDR2 SVGAGI. This CDR3 contains 14 residues. V lost 2 bases and J lost 6, with 13 bases in between. CDR3 nucleotides: TGTGCCAGCAGTTACAGCGAGGGGGGAAATGGCTACACCTTC. The encoded protein is CASSYSEGGNGYTF.